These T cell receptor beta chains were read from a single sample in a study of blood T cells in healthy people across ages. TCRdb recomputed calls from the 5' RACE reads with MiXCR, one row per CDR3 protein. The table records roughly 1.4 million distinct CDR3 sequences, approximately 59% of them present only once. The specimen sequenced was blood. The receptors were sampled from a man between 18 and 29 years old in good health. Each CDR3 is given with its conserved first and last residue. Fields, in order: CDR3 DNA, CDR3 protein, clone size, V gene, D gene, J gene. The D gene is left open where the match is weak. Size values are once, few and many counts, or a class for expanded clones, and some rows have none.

TGTGCCAGCAGTTTATGGGGTTCGGGGCCTGAGGGAGAGACCCAGTACTTC | CASSLWGSGPEGETQYF | NA | TRBV27 | NA | TRBJ2-5
TGTGCCAGCAGCCCTAGCTGGCGGGAACTGAGCACAGATACGCAGTATTTT | CASSPSWRELSTDTQYF | few | TRBV7-8 | NA | TRBJ2-3
TGCGCCAGCAGCCAAGATCTGGACAGAACCCACGAGCAGTACTTC | CASSQDLDRTHEQYF | NA | TRBV4-3 | NA | TRBJ2-7
TGTGCCAGCAGCCACCGACTAGCGGGGCTAGAGGATACGCAGTATTTT | CASSHRLAGLEDTQYF | NA | TRBV3-1 | TRBD2 | TRBJ2-3
TGCAGCGTGGGGTGCTACACCTTC | CSVGCYTF | NA | TRBV29-1 | NA | TRBJ1-2
TGTGCCAGCAGCATACTAGCGGGAGAGACCCAGTACTTC | CASSILAGETQYF | few | TRBV27 | TRBD2 | TRBJ2-5
TGTGCCATCAGTGAGTACGGACAGGGGGCTTACGAGCAGTACTTC | CAISEYGQGAYEQYF | few | TRBV10-3 | TRBD1 | TRBJ2-7
TGCGCCAGCAGCTTGTTGGACAGCGAGCAGTACTTC | CASSLLDSEQYF | few | TRBV5-1 | NA | TRBJ2-7
TGCAGTGCCGGACACGAGGTGGGCTACGAGCAGTACTTC | CSAGHEVGYEQYF | NA | TRBV20-1 | NA | TRBJ2-7
TGCGCCAGCAGCCGGGGACAGACAGATAATTCACCCCTCCACTTT | CASSRGQTDNSPLHF | NA | TRBV4-1 | TRBD1 | TRBJ1-6
TGTGCCAGCAGCCCTCGAAACGGACTAGCGGGGGAGACCCAGTACTTC | CASSPRNGLAGETQYF | few | TRBV7-2 | TRBD2 | TRBJ2-5
TGCAGTGCCAGACGGTGGGATGAGCAGTTCTTC | CSARRWDEQFF | NA | TRBV20-1 | NA | TRBJ2-1
TGTGCCAGCAGCTACAGGGGAAGGGGCAAAAACATTCAGTACTTC | CASSYRGRGKNIQYF | NA | TRBV5-4 | TRBD1 | TRBJ2-4
TGTGCCAGCATTTTCGAAAACATTCAGTACTTC | CASIFENIQYF | once | TRBV21-1 | NA | TRBJ2-4
TGTGCCAGCAGCGGAACAGCGTCTGGGGCCAACGTCCCGACTTTC | CASSGTASGANVPTF | NA | TRBV9 | NA | TRBJ2-6
TGTGCCAGCAGCGCCGAGGGGGTCAGCTCACCCCTCCACTTT | CASSAEGVSSPLHF | NA | TRBV5-4 | NA | TRBJ1-6
TGTGCCAGCAGTCCCCGGGACTCCCGTTACGAGCAGTACTTC | CASSPRDSRYEQYF | once | TRBV27 | NA | TRBJ2-7
TGTGCCAGCAGCCCGACGGCGGCCCATGAGACCCAGTACTTC | CASSPTAAHETQYF | NA | TRBV14 | NA | TRBJ2-5
TGTGCCAGCAGCGTAGACTGGAGGCAGGGGGCGCCTGACAATGAGCAGTTCTTC | CASSVDWRQGAPDNEQFF | once | TRBV9 | TRBD1 | TRBJ2-1
TGCGCCAGCAGCTTGAGGCTAGGCGATGAGCAGTACTTC | CASSLRLGDEQYF | NA | TRBV5-1 | NA | TRBJ2-7
TGTGCCAGCAGGTACCTGAAGGCGAACACCGGGGAGCTGTTTTTT | CASRYLKANTGELFF | few | TRBV11-2 | NA | TRBJ2-2
TGTGCCAGCAGCCAGGGCAGAGATACGCAGAATTTT | CASSQGRDTQNF | NA | TRBV21-1 | NA | TRBJ2-3
TGTGCCAGCAGTTCTCTCAGCCTGCTAGCCAAAAACATTCAGTACTTC | CASSSLSLLAKNIQYF | few | TRBV6-2/TRBV6-3 | NA | TRBJ2-4
TGTGCCAGCAGCGCCCGCGTTGGGCAAGAGACCCAGTACTTC | CASSARVGQETQYF | NA | TRBV7-2 | NA | TRBJ2-5
TGCGCCAGCAGCCAAGATTGGGGCTCCTCTGGGGCCAACGTCCTGACTTTC | CASSQDWGSSGANVLTF | few | TRBV4-3 | NA | TRBJ2-6
TGTGCCAGCAGCTCCCCCAGAGACGATCCAGGGCGCTCCTACAATGAGCAGTTCTTC | CASSSPRDDPGRSYNEQFF | NA | TRBV7-2 | NA | TRBJ2-1
TGTGCCAGCAGGGAAGGTAGCGGTAACAATGAGCAGTTCTTC | CASREGSGNNEQFF | NA | TRBV3-1 | NA | TRBJ2-1
TGCAGTGCTACCCCGGGACAGGGGCCTTTTGAGCCCCAGCATTTT | CSATPGQGPFEPQHF | once | TRBV20-1 | TRBD1 | TRBJ1-5
TGCAGCGTCATCCCCGACAGGGTAGACCATGGCTACACCTTC | CSVIPDRVDHGYTF | once | TRBV29-1 | TRBD1 | TRBJ1-2
TGTGCCATCTTAGACACCTCTAACTATGGCTACACCTTC | CAILDTSNYGYTF | NA | TRBV10-3 | NA | TRBJ1-2
TGCAGCGTTGAAATGGGGGTGAATGAGCAGTTCTTC | CSVEMGVNEQFF | few | TRBV29-1 | NA | TRBJ2-1
TGTGCCAGCAGTGGGCCTCCGGGGTACGGCGAGACCCAGTTCTTC | CASSGPPGYGETQFF | NA | TRBV2 | NA | TRBJ2-1
TGCGCCAGCAGCCAAGTCCTACAGGGAAATGAAAAACTGTTTTTT | CASSQVLQGNEKLFF | NA | TRBV4-3 | NA | TRBJ1-4
TGCAGTGCCCGGGATCGGACGGCTTGGGGCTACACCTTC | CSARDRTAWGYTF | many | TRBV20-1 | NA | TRBJ1-2
TGTGCCAGCAGCACCAGGGCCCCAGATACGCAGTATTTT | CASSTRAPDTQYF | NA | TRBV7-9 | NA | TRBJ2-3
TGTGCCAGCAGTTTATTTCGGGGTTCCTACGAGCAGTACTTC | CASSLFRGSYEQYF | NA | TRBV27 | NA | TRBJ2-7
TGTGCCAGCAGTGAAGATGGACAGAGATTCTATGGCTACACCTTC | CASSEDGQRFYGYTF | few | TRBV25-1 | NA | TRBJ1-2
TGTGCCAGCAGTTCCACTACAGGGGCGATCTCCTACGAGCAGTACTTC | CASSSTTGAISYEQYF | NA | TRBV6-5 | TRBD1 | TRBJ2-7
TGTGCCAGCAGCTTAGGTAGCGGGGGGGCTATCACAGATACGCAGTATTTT | CASSLGSGGAITDTQYF | NA | TRBV7-2 | TRBD2 | TRBJ2-3
TGTGCCAGCAGTTTATTACAACCCGCCTACAATGAGCAGTTCTTC | CASSLLQPAYNEQFF | once | TRBV27 | NA | TRBJ2-1
TGTGCCAGCAGTTACTCCCTAAGTCCAGGGGGCGAGGATGGCTACACCTTC | CASSYSLSPGGEDGYTF | NA | TRBV6-6 | TRBD1 | TRBJ1-2
TGCAGTGCTTGGACAGGGGACTACGAGCAGTACTTC | CSAWTGDYEQYF | once | TRBV20-1 | TRBD1 | TRBJ2-7
TGTGCCAGCAGTTACACTAACAAGGGCCCCCTCTCCTACAATGAGCAGTTCTTC | CASSYTNKGPLSYNEQFF | NA | TRBV6-2/TRBV6-3 | NA | TRBJ2-1
TGCAGTGCTAGAGATATCGCGGCCGCGGGCGAGCAGTTCTTC | CSARDIAAAGEQFF | NA | TRBV20-1 | NA | TRBJ2-1
TGCAGCGTTGTCCTTAGCACCGCCTACGAGCAGTACTTC | CSVVLSTAYEQYF | few | TRBV29-1 | NA | TRBJ2-7
TGTGCCAGCAGTACGAAATATGGCTACACCTTC | CASSTKYGYTF | NA | TRBV6-2/TRBV6-3 | NA | TRBJ1-2
TGTGCCAGCAGCCAGAGAATGAACGAGCAGTACTTC | CASSQRMNEQYF | few | TRBV3-1 | NA | TRBJ2-7
TGTGCCAGCAGTTACGAAGCGTTGGAGACCCAGTTCTTC | CASSYEALETQFF | NA | TRBV6-2/TRBV6-3 | NA | TRBJ2-1
TGCGCCAGCAGCCAACTAGCGGAGAACAATGAGCAGTTCTTC | CASSQLAENNEQFF | NA | TRBV4-1 | TRBD2 | TRBJ2-1
TGTGCCAGCAGTTACTCGGCAGGGAACACTGAAGCTTTCTTT | CASSYSAGNTEAFF | NA | TRBV6-2/TRBV6-3 | NA | TRBJ1-1
TGTGCCAGCAGCCAAGATCCTACCTCCTACGAGCAGTACTTC | CASSQDPTSYEQYF | NA | TRBV4-2 | NA | TRBJ2-7
TGTGCCAGCAGCTTCTCCCGCGACTACGAGCAGTTCTTC | CASSFSRDYEQFF | NA | TRBV7-2 | NA | TRBJ2-1
TGCGCCAGCAGCGAGGAAGGTAATTCACCCCTCCACTTT | CASSEEGNSPLHF | NA | TRBV5-1 | NA | TRBJ1-6
TGTGCCAGCAGTTCTAGCGGGATTGGAGAGACCCAGTACTTC | CASSSSGIGETQYF | NA | TRBV27 | TRBD2 | TRBJ2-5
TGTGCCAGCAGTACCCTACAGGAGTACACAGATACGCAGTATTTT | CASSTLQEYTDTQYF | NA | TRBV6-2/TRBV6-3 | NA | TRBJ2-3